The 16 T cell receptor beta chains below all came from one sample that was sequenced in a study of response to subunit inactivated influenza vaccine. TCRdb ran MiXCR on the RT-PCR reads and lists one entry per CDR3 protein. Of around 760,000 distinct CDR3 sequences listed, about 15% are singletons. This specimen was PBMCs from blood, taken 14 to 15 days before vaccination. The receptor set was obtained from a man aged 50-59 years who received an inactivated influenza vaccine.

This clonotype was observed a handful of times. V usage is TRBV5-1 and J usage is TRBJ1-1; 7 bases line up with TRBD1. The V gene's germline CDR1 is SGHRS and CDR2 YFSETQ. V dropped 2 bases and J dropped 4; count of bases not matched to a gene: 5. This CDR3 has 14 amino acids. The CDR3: CASSFSGGLTEAFF. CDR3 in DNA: TGCGCCAGCAGCTTCTCAGGGGGACTCACTGAAGCTTTCTTT.

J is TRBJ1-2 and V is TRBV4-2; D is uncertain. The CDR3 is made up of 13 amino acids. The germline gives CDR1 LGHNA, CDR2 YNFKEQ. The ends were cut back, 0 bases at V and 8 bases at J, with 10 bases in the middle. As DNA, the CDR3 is TGTGCCAGCAGCCAAGAGTCGGGGAACGGCTACACCTTC. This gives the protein CASSQESGNGYTF.

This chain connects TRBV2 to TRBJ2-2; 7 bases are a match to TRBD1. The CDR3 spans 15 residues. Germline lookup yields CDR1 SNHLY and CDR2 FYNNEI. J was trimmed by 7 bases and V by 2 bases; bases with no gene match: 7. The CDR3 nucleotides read TGTGCCAGCAGTGAATATCCGGGACAGCGCGGGGAGCTGTTTTTT. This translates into CASSEYPGQRGELFF. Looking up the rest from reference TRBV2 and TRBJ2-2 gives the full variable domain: EPEVTQTPSHQVTQMGQEVILRCVPISNHLYFYWYRQILGQKVEFLVSFYNNEISEKSEIFDDQFSVERPDGSNFTLKIRSTKLEDSAMYFCASSEYPGQRGELFFGEGSRLTVL.

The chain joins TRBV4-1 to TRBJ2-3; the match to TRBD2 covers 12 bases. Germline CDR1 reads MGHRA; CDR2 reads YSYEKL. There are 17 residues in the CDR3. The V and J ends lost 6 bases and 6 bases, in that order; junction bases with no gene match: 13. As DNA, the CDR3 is TGCGCCAGCAGAAAAAGGTCTAGCGGGGGGGCCTTGGATACGCAGTATTTT. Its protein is CASRKRSSGGALDTQYF.

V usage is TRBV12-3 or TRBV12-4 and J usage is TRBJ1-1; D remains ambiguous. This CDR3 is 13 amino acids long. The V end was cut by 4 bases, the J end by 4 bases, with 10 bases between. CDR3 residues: CASSSTGLTEAFF. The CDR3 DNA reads TGTGCCAGCAGTTCAACCGGCCTCACTGAAGCTTTCTTT.

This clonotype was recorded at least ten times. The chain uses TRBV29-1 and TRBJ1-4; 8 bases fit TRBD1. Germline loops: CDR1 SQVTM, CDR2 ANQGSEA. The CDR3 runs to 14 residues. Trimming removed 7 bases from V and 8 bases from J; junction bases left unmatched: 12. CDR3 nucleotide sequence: TGCAGCGCCCTCCCGGACAGGGAGCCCGAAAAACTGTTTTTT. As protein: CSALPDREPEKLFF.

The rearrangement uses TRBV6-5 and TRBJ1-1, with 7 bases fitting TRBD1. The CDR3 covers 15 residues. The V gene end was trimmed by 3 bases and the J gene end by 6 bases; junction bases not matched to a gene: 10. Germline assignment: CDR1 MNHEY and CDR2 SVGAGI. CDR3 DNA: TGTGCCAGCAGTTATCTTACACAGGGGAGGCCTGAAGCTTTCTTT. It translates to CASSYLTQGRPEAFF.

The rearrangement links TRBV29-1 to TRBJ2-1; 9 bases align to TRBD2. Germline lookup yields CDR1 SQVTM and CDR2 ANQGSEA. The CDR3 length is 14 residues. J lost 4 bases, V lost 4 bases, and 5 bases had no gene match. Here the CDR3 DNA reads TGCAGCGTTGCCACTAGCGGGCGTTACAATGAGCAGTTCTTC. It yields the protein CSVATSGRYNEQFF.

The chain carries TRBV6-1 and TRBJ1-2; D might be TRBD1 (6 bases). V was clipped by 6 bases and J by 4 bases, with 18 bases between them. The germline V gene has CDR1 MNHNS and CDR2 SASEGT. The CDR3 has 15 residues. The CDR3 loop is CASRDNRAGGYGYTF. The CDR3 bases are TGTGCCAGCAGGGACAACAGGGCTGGAGGCTATGGCTACACCTTC.

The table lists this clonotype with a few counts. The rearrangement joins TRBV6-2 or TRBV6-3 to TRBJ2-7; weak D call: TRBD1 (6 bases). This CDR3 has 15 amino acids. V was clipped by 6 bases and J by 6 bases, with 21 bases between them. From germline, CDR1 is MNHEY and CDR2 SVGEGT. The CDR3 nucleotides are TGTGCCAGCAGATCAATCCGGGACATCCGCATCGAGCAGTACTTC. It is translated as CASRSIRDIRIEQYF.

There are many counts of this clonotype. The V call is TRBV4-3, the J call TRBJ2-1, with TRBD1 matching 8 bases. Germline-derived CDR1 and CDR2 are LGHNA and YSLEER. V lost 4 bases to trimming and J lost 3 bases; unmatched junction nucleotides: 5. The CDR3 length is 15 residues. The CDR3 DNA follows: TGCGCCAGCAGCCTACGCGGGACAGGCTACAATGAGCAGTTCTTC. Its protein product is CASSLRGTGYNEQFF.

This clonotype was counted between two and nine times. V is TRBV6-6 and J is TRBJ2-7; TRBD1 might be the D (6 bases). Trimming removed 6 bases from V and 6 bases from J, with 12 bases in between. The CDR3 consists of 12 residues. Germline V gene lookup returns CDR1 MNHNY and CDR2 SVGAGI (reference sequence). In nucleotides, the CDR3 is TGTGCCAGCAGCCTTACAGGGACCGAGCAGTACTTC. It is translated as CASSLTGTEQYF.

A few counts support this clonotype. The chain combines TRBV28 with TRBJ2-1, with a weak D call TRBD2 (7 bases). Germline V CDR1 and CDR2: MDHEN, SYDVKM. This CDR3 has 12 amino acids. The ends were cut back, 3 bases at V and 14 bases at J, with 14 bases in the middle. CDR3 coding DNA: TGTGCCAGCAGTTTTGTGGGGGGGGCCGAGTTCTTC. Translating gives CASSFVGGAEFF. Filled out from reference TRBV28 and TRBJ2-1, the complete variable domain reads DVKVTQSSRYLVKRTGEKVFLECVQDMDHENMFWYRQDPGLGLRLIYFSYDVKMKEKGDIPEGYSVSREKKERFSLILESASTNQTSMYLCASSFVGGAEFFGPGTRLTVL.

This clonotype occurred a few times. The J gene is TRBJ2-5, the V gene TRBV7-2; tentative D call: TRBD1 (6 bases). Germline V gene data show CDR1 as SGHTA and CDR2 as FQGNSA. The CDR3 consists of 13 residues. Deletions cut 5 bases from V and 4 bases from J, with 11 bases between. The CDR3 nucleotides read TGTGCCAGCAGCCCAGGGGTATTAGAGACCCAGTACTTC. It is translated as CASSPGVLETQYF.

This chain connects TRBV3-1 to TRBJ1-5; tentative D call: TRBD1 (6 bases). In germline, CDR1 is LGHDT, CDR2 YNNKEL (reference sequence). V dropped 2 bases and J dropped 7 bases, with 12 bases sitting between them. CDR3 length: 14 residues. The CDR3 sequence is CASSQLQGGQPQHF. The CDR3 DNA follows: TGTGCCAGCAGCCAATTACAGGGTGGCCAGCCCCAGCATTTT.

The CDR3: CASSPRQGMKEKEFF. Written as DNA, the CDR3 is TGTGCCAGCAGCCCGCGACAGGGAATGAAAGAAAAAGAGTTTTTT. This rearrangement joins TRBV4-2 to TRBJ1-4, with 7 bases identical to TRBD1. Germline V CDR1 and CDR2: LGHNA, YNFKEQ. The V gene end was trimmed by 4 bases and the J gene end by 16 bases; junction bases not matched to a gene: 18. The CDR3 extends over 15 amino acids.